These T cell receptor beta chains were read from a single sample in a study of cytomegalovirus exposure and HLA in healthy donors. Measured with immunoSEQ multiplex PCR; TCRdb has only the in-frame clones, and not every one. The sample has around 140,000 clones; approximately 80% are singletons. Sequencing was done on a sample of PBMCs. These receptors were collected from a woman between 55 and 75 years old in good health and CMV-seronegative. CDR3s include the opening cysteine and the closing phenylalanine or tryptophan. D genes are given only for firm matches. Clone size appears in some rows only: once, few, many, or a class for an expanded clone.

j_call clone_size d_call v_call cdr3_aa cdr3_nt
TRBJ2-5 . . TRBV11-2 CASSWRGQYQETQYF TGTGCCAGCAGCTGGAGGGGACAGTACCAAGAGACCCAGTACTTC
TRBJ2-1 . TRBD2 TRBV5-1 CASKWTSGSQGNEQFF TGCGCCAGCAAATGGACTAGCGGGAGTCAAGGCAATGAGCAGTTCTTC
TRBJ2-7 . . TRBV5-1 CASSFIWERQEQYF TGCGCCAGCAGCTTTATATGGGAGCGTCAGGAGCAGTACTTC
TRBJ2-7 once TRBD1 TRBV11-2 CASSSGQGDFYEQYF TGTGCCAGCAGCTCGGGACAGGGGGACTTCTACGAGCAGTACTTC
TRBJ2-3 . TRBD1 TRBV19 CASREGQGRTDTQYF TGTGCCAGTCGAGAAGGACAGGGGCGTACAGATACGCAGTATTTT
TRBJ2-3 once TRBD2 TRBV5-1 CASSRREGSTDTQYF TGCGCCAGCAGCCGCAGGGAGGGAAGCACAGATACGCAGTATTTT
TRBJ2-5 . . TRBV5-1 CASSFQGGWATETQYF TGCGCCAGCAGCTTTCAGGGGGGCTGGGCGACAGAGACCCAGTACTTC
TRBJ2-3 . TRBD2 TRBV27 CASRRGLASTDTQYF TGTGCCAGCAGGCGTGGACTAGCGAGCACAGATACGCAGTATTTT
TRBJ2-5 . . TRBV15 CATSRASGGRETQYF TGTGCCACCAGCAGAGCGTCCGGGGGGCGGGAGACCCAGTACTTC
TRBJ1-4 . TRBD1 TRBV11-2 CASRRGPTPNEKLFF TGTGCCAGCCGCAGGGGGCCCACCCCTAACGAAAAACTGTTTTTT
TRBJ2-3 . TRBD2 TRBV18 CASSPGTSGGLDTQYF TGTGCCAGCTCACCGGGGACTAGCGGGGGACTGGATACGCAGTATTTT
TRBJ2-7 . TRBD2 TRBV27 CASSAGGAYEQYF TGTGCCAGCAGCGCGGGAGGGGCCTACGAGCAGTACTTC
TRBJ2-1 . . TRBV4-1 CASSQGRLGDYNEQFF TGCGCCAGCAGCCAAGGAAGACTAGGGGACTACAATGAGCAGTTCTTC
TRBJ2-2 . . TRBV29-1 CSVEDYGRRANTGELFF TGCAGCGTTGAAGATTACGGGCGCAGGGCGAACACCGGGGAGCTGTTTTTT
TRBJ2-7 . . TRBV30 CAFIPPRHRWAVMGQYF TGTGCCTTCATTCCCCCACGCCACAGGTGGGCCGTAATGGGGCAGTACTTC
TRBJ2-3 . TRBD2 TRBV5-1 CASSLAGTSGIGDTQYF TGCGCCAGCAGCTTGGCCGGGACTAGCGGGATCGGGGATACGCAGTATTTT
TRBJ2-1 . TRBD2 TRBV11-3 CASSLGQGRAGVYNEQFF TGTGCCAGCAGCTTAGGCCAGGGGAGAGCGGGAGTGTACAATGAGCAGTTCTTC
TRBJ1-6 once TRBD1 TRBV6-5 CASSYWTGANNSPLHF TGTGCCAGCAGTTACTGGACAGGGGCGAATAATTCACCCCTCCACTTT
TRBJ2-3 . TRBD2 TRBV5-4 CASSLRTSGSSDTQYF TGTGCCAGCAGCTTGCGGACTAGCGGGAGTTCAGATACGCAGTATTTT